This T cell receptor beta chain was sequenced for a study of Graves' ophthalmopathy and Graves' hyperthyroidism. Germline V gives CDR1 MNHNS, CDR2 SASEGT. CDR3 length: 13 amino acids. Trimming cost V 4 bases and J 4 bases; bases outside gene matches: 2. Amplifying from RNA transcripts, the study obtained TCR beta CDR3 regions. The first round was an RT-PCR with HTBI primers, and the second round was a multiplex PCR. TCRdb re-called the multiplex PCR reads through MiXCR, storing one row per CDR3 protein. The table includes 300,000 to 400,000 distinct CDR3 sequences, under 20% detected once. V gene TRBV6-1 combines with J gene TRBJ1-2; TRBD1 agrees at 8 bases. The clonotype comes from an adult man with Graves' ophthalmopathy. Source material: peripheral blood. The CDR3 spells CASSGDRSYGYTF. The CDR3 bases are TGTGCCAGCAGTGGGGACAGGAGCTATGGCTACACCTTC.